This T cell receptor (beta chain) was recovered during a study of early T cells in non-severe SARS-CoV-2 infection listed by TCRdb under 2021. Concerning the study at large: Because TCR sequencing relied on bulk RNA taken from unsorted whole blood, pairing of alpha and beta chains was not possible. Points the paper makes about the study in general: VDJdb matching was skewed toward anti-spike CD8 responses and likely underestimated virus-specific expansions by missing private and CD4 specificities.

With respect to this clonotype: What antigen it recognizes has not been identified. No qualities accompany the bases; no much larger clone lies one base away.

The study was a case-control design nested within a healthcare worker cohort in London, UK, with weekly nasopharyngeal swab PCR tests and blood sampling. Between 23 and 31 March 2020, the week of the UK lockdown, healthcare workers were enrolled and then followed up weekly for as long as 16 weeks. Ends trimmed: V by 6 bases, J by 1 base; bases unmatched to a gene: 12. From the cysteine up to the phenylalanine, the CDR3 has a length of 16 residues. This entry keeps only the CDR3 DNA: 48 bases, framed from base 1. The germline V gene specifies LGHNA as CDR1 and YNFKEQ as CDR2. Library creation used 5' RACE. The sequencer listed for this sample is NextSeq 500. The TCR library protocol attached unique molecular identifiers to individual cDNA molecules to correct for sequencing error and PCR bias. Both TCR alpha and beta chains were sequenced, and tight co-correlation was observed between alpha and beta sequence abundances in each sample. The authors' pipeline ran thus. Decombinator V4 was used to perform V gene, J gene and CDR3 annotation of TCR sequences. TCRs were defined as expanded if a significant change between any two time points was detected under a Poisson model with p below 0.0001. Abundances of TCRs were expressed as counts per million after normalisation to the total number of TCRs sequenced in each sample. TRAV1-2 paired with TRAJ12, TRAJ20 or TRAJ33 defined MAIT TCRs, while TRAV10 paired with TRAJ18 defined iNKT TCRs. A search of VDJdb, accessed on 1 November 2021, was run for TCRs annotated to CMV, EBV and SARS-CoV-2, with TCRs annotated for multiple antigens excluded. TCRdb reprocessing: public reads trimmed at Q25 with fastp, clones called with MiXCR, in-frame beta chains kept. For every CDR3 protein sequence, its rows merge into one entry that carries the most common genes and DNA. The V and J calls follow TCRdb's processing rather than the paper's. The sample data list roughly 72,000 distinct CDR3 sequences, and roughly 12% of these were observed just once. The top ten hold approximately 2.6% of the sample.

Recombination linked TRBV4-2 to TRBJ2-7; TRBD1 aligns with 7 central bases. The receptor was derived from an adult who was a healthcare worker with PCR-confirmed SARS-CoV-2 infection or an uninfected control (not recorded which). Sequencing used whole blood, obtained at baseline. The sequenced DNA: TGTGCCAGCAGTTACACCTCCGGGACAGTTTCCTACGAGCAGTACTTC. Its translation reads: CASSYTSGTVSYEQYF.